These 22 T cell receptor beta chains originate from one sample sequenced in a study of cytomegalovirus exposure and HLA in healthy donors. Use of 60 Vbeta and 13 Jbeta primers characterized the PCR. TCRdb keeps only in-frame clones here, not all; method: immunoSEQ multiplex PCR. There are some 200,000 clones in the sample; over 65% occur only once, and roughly 0.1% lies in the top ten. Sequenced: PBMCs. Every receptor here comes from a boy aged 2 to 10 in good health and CMV-seronegative.

In its sample, this clone was seen once. The chain employs TRBV5-1 and TRBJ2-7, with 12 bases aligning to TRBD2. The germline CDR1 and CDR2 sequences are SGHRS and YFSETQ. The CDR3 extends over 15 amino acids. J was trimmed by 5 bases and V by 8 bases; bases with no gene match: 11. CDR3 loop: CASSVLAGGVNEQYF. CDR3 in DNA: TGCGCCAGTTCCGTCCTAGCGGGGGGGGTCAACGAGCAGTACTTC.

The gene calls are TRBV4-3 and TRBJ2-6; 8 bases match TRBD2. CDR3 size: 20 residues. J gave up 0 bases and V 0 bases, and 10 bases lay outside the gene matches. Germline CDR1 is LGHNA and CDR2 is YSLEER. The CDR3 spells CASSQEPATSAGSGANVLTF. CDR3 coding DNA: TGCGCCAGCAGCCAAGAGCCAGCGACTAGCGCGGGCTCTGGGGCCAACGTCCTGACTTTC.

The chain carries TRBV2 and TRBJ1-1, with no clear D. Germline-derived CDR1 and CDR2 are SNHLY and FYNNEI. The CDR3 has 13 amino acids. Trimming removed 5 bases from V and 2 bases from J, with 9 bases in between. As DNA, the CDR3 is TGTGCCAGCAGTATACGGGTTAACACTGAAGCTTTCTTT. Residues: CASSIRVNTEAFF.

This sequence joins TRBV23-1 and TRBJ1-6; D possibly corresponds to TRBD1 (6 bases). TRBV23-1 is known as an ORF, though its function is uncertain. V lost 7 bases and J lost 3, with 16 bases in between. CDR3 length equals 16 residues. The CDR3 spells CASTPPGQLYNSPLHF. DNA of the CDR3: TGCGCCAGCACCCCTCCCGGACAGCTCTATAATTCACCCCTCCACTTT.

The rearrangement joins TRBV7-2 to TRBJ2-3, with 7 bases matching TRBD1. J gave up 7 bases and V 5 bases, and 6 bases lay outside the gene matches. CDR1 is SGHTA and CDR2 is FQGNSA in the germline V gene. This CDR3 is 13 amino acids long. The CDR3 spells CASSRDRDNTQYF. The DNA of the CDR3 is TGTGCCAGCAGCCGCGACAGGGATAATACGCAGTATTTT.

The chain has TRBV5-4 and TRBJ2-3; D unclear. Trimming left V 2 bases short and J 4 bases short, with 17 bases between. Germline V gene data show CDR1 as SGHNT and CDR2 as YYREEE (reference sequence). The CDR3 consists of 16 residues. The DNA of the CDR3 is TGTGCCAGCAGCTTCGCGATCCCCGGAGTTTCAGATACGCAGTATTTT. Its translation: CASSFAIPGVSDTQYF.

V is TRBV18 and J is TRBJ2-5; maybe TRBD2 (6 bases). From germline, CDR1 is KGHSH and CDR2 LQKENI. Trimming stripped 3 bases from V and 3 bases from J, with 11 bases between. This CDR3 is 14 amino acids long. The CDR3 nucleotides are TGTGCCAGCTCACCCGGAGGGGCTAAAGAGACCCAGTACTTC. This sequence encodes CASSPGGAKETQYF.

The chain carries TRBV4-1 and TRBJ2-4; 7 nucleotides line up with TRBD2. The CDR3 covers 13 residues. Germline V lookup: CDR1 MGHRA, CDR2 YSYEKL. After removal of 0 bases from V and 11 bases from J, the junction contained 4 bases not matched to a gene. CDR3 coding DNA: TGCGCCAGCAGCCAAGAGAGGACTAGAGTTCAGTACTTC. It is translated as CASSQERTRVQYF.

The chain employs TRBV7-6 and TRBJ1-2; 7 bases are shared with TRBD1. Germline V gene sequence: CDR1 SGHVS, CDR2 FNYEAQ. This CDR3 has 15 residues. V was clipped by 2 bases and J by 4 bases; unmatched bases: 7. The chain's CDR3 is CASSLRQGGGYGYTF. For the CDR3, the DNA is TGTGCCAGCAGCTTAAGACAGGGAGGAGGCTATGGCTACACCTTC.

The V gene is TRBV19, the J gene TRBJ2-5; tentatively, D is TRBD2 (6 bases). This CDR3 has 15 residues. V was clipped by 4 bases and J by 5 bases, with 17 bases between them. Germline V lookup: CDR1 LNHDA, CDR2 SQIVND (reference sequence). The CDR3, as DNA: TGTGCCAGTAGTACGGGACGGGCGGGGATTGAGACCCAGTACTTC. This gives the protein CASSTGRAGIETQYF.

The V gene is TRBV12-5, the J gene TRBJ2-5; unclear D gene. V was clipped by 1 base and J by 2 bases, with 14 bases between them. The length of the CDR3 is 16 residues. Germline CDR1 reads LGHNT; CDR2 reads FRNRAP. CDR3 nucleotide sequence: TGTGCTAGTGGTTTGGGTCTTTACAGTTCTCAAGAGACCCAGTACTTC. It encodes CASGLGLYSSQETQYF.

This sequence joins TRBV7-6 and TRBJ2-7, with 7 nucleotides matching TRBD1. Germline assignment: CDR1 SGHVS and CDR2 FNYEAQ. V trimming: 5 bases; J trimming: 1 base; junction bases outside the gene matches: 8. The CDR3 has 15 amino acids. The CDR3 sequence: CASSLRQGWSYEQYF. In nucleotides, the CDR3 is TGTGCCAGCAGCCTCCGACAGGGATGGTCCTACGAGCAGTACTTC.

This chain connects TRBV27 to TRBJ1-1; unclear D gene. Trimming removed 3 bases at V and 0 bases at J, with 8 bases between. The CDR3 extends over 14 amino acids. Germline V gives CDR1 MNHEY, CDR2 SMNVEV (reference sequence). The CDR3 spells CASSFSEMNTEAFF. For the CDR3, the DNA is TGTGCCAGCAGTTTTTCTGAGATGAACACTGAAGCTTTCTTT.

CDR3 amino acids: CASSFIRQGNYNSPLHF. The DNA of the CDR3 is TGTGCCAGCAGCTTTATCAGACAGGGCAATTATAATTCACCCCTCCACTTT. V is TRBV5-4 and J is TRBJ1-6; 7 bases are shared with TRBD1. The germline gives CDR1 SGHNT, CDR2 YYREEE (reference sequence). This CDR3 is 17 amino acids long. J was trimmed by 4 bases and V by 2 bases; bases with no gene match: 9. Variable domain in full (rest from reference TRBV5-4 and TRBJ1-6): ETGVTQSPTHLIKTRGQQVTLRCSSQSGHNTVSWYQQALGQGPQFIFQYYREEENGRGNFPPRFSGLQFPNYSSELNVNALELDDSALYLCASSFIRQGNYNSPLHFGNGTRLTVT.

In this sample, this clone turned up once. The rearrangement links TRBV5-6 to TRBJ2-2, with D maybe TRBD1 (6 bases). The CDR3 runs 15 residues. V was clipped by 2 bases and J by 8 bases, with 16 bases between them. Per the germline V gene, CDR1 is SGHDT and CDR2 is YYEEEE. This chain's CDR3 is CASSFRGAPSGELFF. The CDR3 DNA reads as TGTGCCAGCAGCTTCAGGGGCGCCCCGTCGGGGGAGCTGTTTTTT.

V gene TRBV25-1 combines with J gene TRBJ2-5; tentatively, D is TRBD2 (6 bases). This CDR3 region has 16 residues. Trimming shortened V by 3 bases and J by 1 base, and 15 bases separated the two germline ends. Per the germline V gene, CDR1 is MGHDK and CDR2 is SYGVNS. CDR3 amino acids: CASSDPFAGTQETQYF. Written as DNA, the CDR3 is TGTGCCAGCAGTGATCCCTTCGCGGGGACCCAAGAGACCCAGTACTTC.

The chain combines TRBV9 with TRBJ2-3; unclear D gene. The V end was cut by 7 bases, the J end by 1 base, with 13 bases between. This CDR3 spans 14 amino acids. Germline CDR1 is SGDLS and CDR2 is YYNGEE. The CDR3 region is CASSVVGRTDTQYF. As DNA, the CDR3 is TGTGCCAGCTCCGTGGTGGGCCGCACAGATACGCAGTATTTT.

The J gene is TRBJ2-3, the V gene TRBV6-1, with D perhaps TRBD1 (6 bases). The CDR3 loop spans 15 amino acids. Per germline, CDR1 MNHNS and CDR2 SASEGT. V shed 2 bases and J shed 6 bases, with 15 bases lying between them. The CDR3 nucleotides read TGTGCCAGCAGTGAAAGGGACACCCGCCGCGATACGCAGTATTTT. This codes for CASSERDTRRDTQYF.

V and J are TRBV6-1 and TRBJ1-2; D ambiguous. Between the trimmed V and J ends, which lost 7 bases and 0 bases, there was a span of 9 bases. This CDR3 has 13 amino acids. Germline CDR1 MNHNS, CDR2 SASEGT. CDR3 sequence: CASNFPSNYGYTF. CDR3 coding DNA: TGTGCCAGCAATTTCCCGTCTAACTATGGCTACACCTTC.

The chain is built from TRBV7-3 and TRBJ2-5; D gene unclear. This CDR3 comprises 17 residues. The V gene's germline CDR1 is SGHTA and CDR2 FQGTGA. V was trimmed by 0 bases and J by 4 bases, leaving 18 bases between them. In DNA form, the CDR3 reads TGTGCCAGCAGCTTAACCTTAGTCTGGGCCTCCCGAGAGACCCAGTACTTC. Amino acid sequence: CASSLTLVWASRETQYF.

The chain links TRBV7-2 to TRBJ1-1, with D possibly matching TRBD1 (5 bases). CDR3 length equals 15 residues. The V end lost 0 bases, the J end lost 0 bases, and 8 bases lay between the germline ends. From germline, CDR1 is SGHTA and CDR2 FQGNSA. The CDR3 coding sequence is TGTGCCAGCAGCTTAGCCGGGGGGTTGAACACTGAAGCTTTCTTT. Encoded protein: CASSLAGGLNTEAFF.

The chain couples TRBV4-2 to TRBJ1-4; 8 bases match TRBD1. CDR3 length equals 16 residues. The ends lost 6 bases at V and 3 bases at J; junction bases unmatched: 9. Germline values: CDR1 LGHNA, CDR2 YNFKEQ. The CDR3 coding sequence is TGTGCCAGCAGTGCGGGGAACAGGGGGGCTAATGAAAAACTGTTTTTT. Translating it yields CASSAGNRGANEKLFF.